These T cell receptor beta chains were read from a single sample in a study of cytomegalovirus exposure and HLA in healthy donors. Sequencing was performed with immunoSEQ multiplex PCR; in TCRdb, only in-frame clones are kept and a portion is missing. Found here are 75,000 to 90,000 clones, around 73% of them singletons; the top ten hold 3.3%. The material sequenced was PBMCs. The receptors come from a man in his forties or fifties in good health and CMV-seronegative. The CDR3 runs from the conserved cysteine through the conserved F or W. The D gene is left open where the match is weak. Size tells how often a clone was seen (once, few, many) or the class of an expanded clone, and some rows leave it out.

>TRBV2|TRBJ2-2|TRBD2|NA|16
CASRSSGGRVPGELFF
TGTGCCAGCAGGAGTAGCGGGGGCAGAGTGCCGGGGGAGCTGTTTTTT
>TRBV14|TRBJ2-7|TRBD2|NA|14
CASSQWGGAYEQYF
TGTGCCAGCAGCCAGTGGGGGGGGGCCTACGAGCAGTACTTC
>TRBV11-1|TRBJ2-3|NA|NA|15
CASSLKDYRTDTQYF
TGTGCCAGCAGCTTAAAGGACTACCGCACAGATACGCAGTATTTT
>TRBV27|TRBJ2-5|TRBD1|once|14
CASRLNRGQETQYF
TGTGCCAGCAGATTAAACAGGGGCCAAGAGACCCAGTACTTC
>TRBV11-2|TRBJ2-5|NA|NA|16
CASSFPQGGRWETQYF
TGTGCCAGCAGCTTCCCTCAGGGGGGCCGTTGGGAGACCCAGTACTTC
>TRBV5-8|TRBJ1-4|NA|NA|17
CASSLGAGAATNEKLFF
TGTGCCAGCAGCTTGGGGGCGGGGGCTGCAACTAATGAAAAACTGTTTTTT
>TRBV7-2|TRBJ2-1|NA|NA|16
CASSLGGGTGYNEQFF
TGTGCCAGCAGCTTAGGGGGGGGCACAGGATACAATGAGCAGTTCTTC
>TRBV2|TRBJ1-5|NA|NA|12
CASSRLLQPQHF
TGTGCCAGCTCCAGGTTGCTTCAGCCCCAGCATTTT
>TRBV4-3|TRBJ1-2|NA|few|14
CASSQERLSLGYTF
TGCGCCAGCAGCCAAGAGAGGCTTTCGTTGGGCTACACCTTC
>TRBV27|TRBJ2-1|TRBD2|NA|13
CASSLTSDNEQFF
TGTGCCAGCAGTCTGACTAGCGACAATGAGCAGTTCTTC
>TRBV10-3|TRBJ2-5|NA|NA|11
CAISVQETQYF
TGTGCCATCTCTGTCCAAGAGACCCAGTACTTC
>TRBV4-1|TRBJ1-3|NA|once|15
CASSPRGGSGNTIYF
TGCGCCAGCAGCCCAAGGGGGGGGTCTGGAAACACCATATATTTT
>TRBV6-5|TRBJ1-5|TRBD1|NA|14
CASSSSTGGQPQHF
TGTGCCAGCAGTTCGAGCACAGGGGGTCAGCCCCAGCATTTT
>TRBV7-9|TRBJ2-5|NA|NA|15
CASSQRAEYQETQYF
TGTGCCAGCAGCCAGAGGGCGGAGTACCAAGAGACCCAGTACTTC
>TRBV7-2|TRBJ2-5|NA|NA|14
CASSLNGALETQYF
TGTGCCAGCAGCTTAAATGGAGCGCTGGAGACCCAGTACTTC
>TRBV25-1|TRBJ2-5|TRBD1|NA|16
CASSRDRGGWGETQYF
TGTGCCAGCAGCCGGGACAGGGGAGGTTGGGGAGAGACCCAGTACTTC
>TRBV18|TRBJ1-4|NA|NA|13
CASSSGSDEKLFF
TGTGCCAGCTCGTCAGGTAGCGATGAAAAACTGTTTTTT
>TRBV11-2|TRBJ2-2|NA|NA|13
CASSLDRAGELFF
TGTGCCAGCAGCTTAGATAGAGCCGGGGAGCTGTTTTTT
>TRBV5-4|TRBJ2-7|TRBD1|NA|15
CASTPRGTGAYEQYF
TGTGCCAGCACCCCCAGGGGGACAGGGGCCTACGAGCAGTACTTC
>TRBV5-6|TRBJ2-7|NA|NA|15
CASSRERFSSYEQYF
TGTGCCAGCAGCCGGGAGAGGTTTAGCTCCTACGAGCAGTACTTC
>TRBV4-1|TRBJ1-2|NA|once|14
CASSQDGLQSGYTF
TGCGCCAGCAGCCAAGATGGTCTCCAGTCTGGCTACACCTTC
>TRBV5-1|TRBJ2-1|NA|NA|13
CASSSDRRYEQFF
TGCGCCAGCAGCTCAGACAGGCGTTATGAGCAGTTCTTC
>TRBV15|TRBJ2-5|TRBD1|NA|15
CATSFRTGGQETQYF
TGTGCCACCAGCTTCCGGACAGGGGGACAAGAGACCCAGTACTTC
>TRBV7-9|TRBJ2-5|TRBD2|NA|15
CASSLIAGAQETQYF
TGTGCCAGCAGCTTAATAGCGGGGGCGCAAGAGACCCAGTACTTC
>TRBV15|TRBJ1-5|NA|few|15
CATSRDPGGNQPQHF
TGTGCCACCAGCAGAGATCCCGGGGGTAATCAGCCCCAGCATTTT
>TRBV19|TRBJ1-3|NA|NA|13
CASTVARGNTIYF
TGTGCCAGTACCGTGGCTAGGGGAAACACCATATATTTT
>TRBV5-6|TRBJ1-1|NA|NA|14
CASSLRGLNTEAFF
TGTGCCAGCAGCTTGCGGGGATTGAACACTGAAGCTTTCTTT
>TRBV12-5|TRBJ2-5|NA|NA|11
CASGREETQYF
TGTGCTAGTGGTCGAGAAGAGACCCAGTACTTC
>TRBV30|TRBJ1-1|NA|NA|14
CAWSVGAGDTEAFF
TGTGCCTGGAGTGTAGGAGCAGGGGACACTGAAGCTTTCTTT
>TRBV9|TRBJ1-2|NA|NA|16
CASSVGVYVDKEGYTF
TGTGCCAGCAGCGTAGGGGTATATGTGGACAAGGAGGGCTACACCTTC
>TRBV11-2|TRBJ2-7|TRBD1|NA|15
CASSSSGTETYEQYF
TGTGCCAGCAGCTCTTCCGGGACAGAGACCTACGAGCAGTACTTC
>TRBV5-1|TRBJ2-3|TRBD1|NA|14
CASSQGQGTDTQYF
TGCGCCAGCAGTCAGGGACAGGGCACAGATACGCAGTATTTT
>TRBV2|TRBJ1-5|TRBD1|NA|15
CASSLKGQGDQPQHF
TGTGCCAGCAGTCTGAAAGGACAGGGGGATCAGCCCCAGCATTTT
>TRBV7-9|TRBJ2-3|TRBD2|NA|16
CASSLGVAGVIDTQYF
TGTGCCAGCAGCTTAGGGGTAGCGGGGGTGATAGATACGCAGTATTTT
>TRBV12-5|TRBJ2-3|NA|NA|17
CASALTQVRGATDTQYF
TGTGCTAGTGCCCTCACCCAAGTACGGGGGGCCACAGATACGCAGTATTTT
>TRBV29-1|TRBJ2-7|TRBD1|NA|12
CSVRDSQYEQYF
TGCAGCGTTCGGGACAGTCAGTACGAGCAGTACTTC
>TRBV19|TRBJ1-5|TRBD1|once|13
CASSDRDYQPQHF
TGTGCCAGTTCCGACAGGGATTATCAGCCCCAGCATTTT
>TRBV9|TRBJ1-6|NA|NA|15
CASSVGLGVNSPLHF
TGTGCCAGCAGCGTAGGTTTAGGGGTAAATTCACCCCTCCACTTT
>TRBV4-3|TRBJ2-7|TRBD1|NA|16
CASSQVTGTGYSEQYF
TGCGCCAGCAGCCAAGTTACGGGGACAGGGTATTCCGAGCAGTACTTC
>TRBV5-6|TRBJ2-5|NA|NA|15
CASSLVLGAQETQYF
TGTGCCAGCAGCTTGGTTTTAGGGGCCCAAGAGACCCAGTACTTC
>TRBV7-9|TRBJ2-6|TRBD1|NA|16
CSSSRDSSSGANVLTF
TGTTCCAGCAGTAGGGACAGCTCCTCTGGGGCCAACGTCCTGACTTTC
>TRBV10-3|TRBJ1-5|TRBD1|NA|15
CAISDGTGWDQPQHF
TGTGCCATCAGTGACGGGACAGGGTGGGATCAGCCCCAGCATTTT
>TRBV4-3|TRBJ1-2|TRBD1|NA|15
CASSQVEGQNYGYTF
TGCGCCAGCAGCCAAGTGGAGGGACAGAACTATGGCTACACCTTC
>TRBV30|TRBJ1-2|TRBD1|NA|13
CAWDHRGNYGYTF
TGTGCCTGGGACCACAGGGGGAACTATGGCTACACCTTC
>TRBV10-3|TRBJ1-6|TRBD1|NA|15
CAIRGDRGNNSPLHF
TGTGCCATCAGGGGGGACAGGGGGAATAATTCACCCCTCCACTTT
>TRBV28|TRBJ1-2|NA|NA|16
CASSPTAGGAGYGYTF
TGTGCCAGCAGTCCGACGGCGGGGGGGGCAGGCTATGGCTACACCTTC
>TRBV29-1|TRBJ2-1|NA|once|10
CSVEIGSSFF
TGCAGCGTTGAGATTGGGAGTAGTTTCTTC
>TRBV10-3|TRBJ2-7|NA|NA|14
CAISELAGNSEQYF
TGTGCCATCAGTGAGTTGGCAGGGAATAGCGAGCAGTACTTC
>TRBV9|TRBJ1-6|NA|NA|14
CASSVDGSEEPLHF
TGTGCCAGCAGCGTAGACGGGAGCGAGGAGCCCCTCCACTTT
>TRBV27|TRBJ2-7|NA|NA|14
CASSYKGLGYEQYF
TGTGCCAGCAGTTACAAGGGGCTAGGTTACGAGCAGTACTTC
>TRBV28|TRBJ2-5|TRBD2|NA|16
CASSNYGLASQETQYF
TGTGCCAGCAGTAATTACGGACTAGCGAGCCAAGAGACCCAGTACTTC
>TRBV7-7|TRBJ2-5|NA|once|15
CASSEGWTQRETQYF
TGTGCTAGCAGCGAAGGCTGGACACAAAGGGAGACCCAGTACTTC